The 26 T cell receptor beta chains below were found in one sample sequenced in a study of OX40 agonist ivuxolimab in advanced cancers. Method: immunoSEQ multiplex PCR; TCRdb's copy keeps in-frame clones and lacks some. The sample yields over 45,000 clones, 83% seen once. Sequencing used CD4+ or CD8+ T cells sorted from blood, obtained in a trial of the OX40 agonist ivuxolimab. All receptors come from an adult with an advanced solid tumor such as melanoma, head and neck, liver or kidney cancer.

This clone was detected only a few times. Relative to the germline gene, one junction end is altered; a read error may explain this. The rearrangement links TRBV7-2 to TRBJ2-7, with 12 nucleotides matching TRBD2. The V gene's germline CDR1 is SGHTA and CDR2 FQGNSA. This CDR3 is built from 16 residues. This CDR3 reads CASTLGASGRVYEQYF. In DNA form, the CDR3 reads TGTGCCAGCACCTTAGGGGCTAGCGGGAGGGTTTACGAGCAGTACTTC.

This sequence joins TRBV7-9 and TRBJ1-5; TRBD1 aligns across 7 bases. V lost 5 bases and J lost 7; bases outside the gene matches: 8. CDR1 and CDR2 from the germline V gene are SEHNR and FQNEAQ (reference sequence). This CDR3 contains 14 residues. The CDR3 region has the DNA TGTGCCAGCAGCCAGATAGGGGGCGGGCAGCCCCAGCATTTT. Translating gives CASSQIGGGQPQHF. Variable domain in full (rest from reference TRBV7-9 and TRBJ1-5): DTGVSQNPRHKITKRGQNVTFRCDPISEHNRLYWYRQTLGQGPEFLTYFQNEAQLEKSRLLSDRFSAERPKGSFSTLEIQRTEQGDSAMYLCASSQIGGGQPQHFGDGTRLSIL.

The chain recombines TRBV11-2 with TRBJ2-1; TRBD2 is a possible D gene (6 bases). CDR1 is SGHAT, CDR2 FQNNGV, per germline. V was pared by 6 bases and J by 0 bases, with 9 bases between. There are 14 residues in the CDR3. The CDR3 loop reads CASRGGSSYNEQFF. The CDR3 nucleotides read TGTGCCAGCAGAGGAGGGAGCTCCTACAATGAGCAGTTCTTC.

This clone was seen only a few times. Other nucleotide sequences in the sample specify the same CDR3. This sequence joins TRBV6-5 and TRBJ1-5; 7 positions agree with TRBD1. The CDR3 has 14 amino acids. Germline CDR1 is MNHEY and CDR2 is SVGAGI. Unmatched junction bases numbered 8, after V lost 6 bases and J lost 6 bases. CDR3 sequence (DNA): TGTGCCAGCAGGTCTACAGGGGAAAGTCAGCCCCAGCATTTT. Translating it yields CASRSTGESQPQHF.

This rearrangement joins TRBV30 to TRBJ2-1; 14 nucleotides match TRBD2. The CDR3 runs 15 residues. Germline values: CDR1 GTSNPN, CDR2 SVGIG (reference sequence). The J segment lost 10 bases and the V segment lost 3 bases, leaving 8 bases of the junction unmatched. CDR3 DNA: TGTGCCTGGAGGGGGACTAGCGGGGGTCATGGGGAGCAGTTCTTC. It encodes CAWRGTSGGHGEQFF.

Only one count was recorded for this clone. The CDR3 reads CASSENRGPYEQYF. In DNA, the CDR3 is TGTGCCAGCAGTGAAAACAGGGGTCCTTACGAGCAGTACTTC. The chain couples TRBV25-1 to TRBJ2-7; 7 bases match TRBD1. The CDR3 totals 14 residues. V shed 2 bases, J shed 4 bases, and the junction held 5 bases outside the gene matches. Germline assignment: CDR1 MGHDK and CDR2 SYGVNS.

This chain joins TRBV2 and TRBJ2-2; D remains ambiguous. The CDR3 is 12 amino acids. Trimming pared 4 bases from V and 7 bases from J, leaving 7 bases between. Germline V gene sequence: CDR1 SNHLY, CDR2 FYNNEI. As DNA, the CDR3 is TGTGCCAGCAGTGCGTCGAACGGGGAGCTGTTTTTT. It encodes CASSASNGELFF.

The table lists this clone with a count of one. The chain carries TRBV5-1 and TRBJ1-2; 7 nucleotides align to TRBD1. After removal of 0 bases from V and 8 bases from J, the junction contained 10 bases not matched to a gene. The CDR3 has 15 residues. Germline CDR1 reads SGHRS; CDR2 reads YFSETQ. CDR3 protein: CASSLGQTGTVGYTF. CDR3 bases: TGCGCCAGCAGCTTGGGGCAGACAGGGACAGTCGGCTACACCTTC.

This chain links TRBV4-2 with TRBJ2-3; the D gene could be TRBD1 or TRBD2 (6 bases each). Germline values: CDR1 LGHNA, CDR2 YNFKEQ. With 4 bases removed from V and 4 bases from J, the gap between germline ends came to 15 bases. The CDR3 has 15 residues. CDR3 nucleotides: TGTGCCAGCAGCCCCCTGACTAGGGGGGCAGATACGCAGTATTTT. Encoded protein: CASSPLTRGADTQYF.

The chain couples TRBV28 to TRBJ2-3; 10 positions match TRBD2. The V gene end was trimmed by 5 bases and the J gene end by 8 bases; junction bases not matched to a gene: 13. CDR1 and CDR2 (germline): MDHEN, SYDVKM. The CDR3 length is 16 residues. CDR3 region: CASSPHLAGELGTQYF. In nucleotides, the CDR3 is TGTGCCAGCAGTCCTCACCTAGCGGGAGAGCTCGGTACGCAGTATTTT.

This clone appeared once. CDR3 coding DNA: TGTGCCAGCAGTTACTCGGGACTAGCGGGCACAGATACGCAGTATTTT. Translation gives CASSYSGLAGTDTQYF. The V call is TRBV6-5, the J call TRBJ2-3; 11 bases fit TRBD2. V gave up 0 bases and J gave up 1 base; unmatched junction bases: 0. Germline V gives CDR1 MNHEY, CDR2 SVGAGI. This CDR3 comprises 16 residues.

This sequence joins TRBV7-8 and TRBJ2-1, with 12 bases lining up with TRBD2. Germline values: CDR1 SGHVS, CDR2 FQNEAQ. V lost 5 bases and J lost 9; bases outside the gene matches: 14. The CDR3 is 17 amino acids. As DNA, the CDR3 is TGTGCCAGCAGCCCCCGACTAGCGGGGGCTATCAGATCTGAGCAGTTCTTC. It encodes CASSPRLAGAIRSEQFF.

The chain joins TRBV6-5 to TRBJ2-6, with D possibly TRBD2 on 6 matching bases. V lost 10 bases to trimming and J lost 4 bases, with 11 bases between them. The CDR3 covers 13 residues. CDR1 is MNHEY, CDR2 SVGAGI, per germline. The CDR3 loop is CATGVPGANVLTF. The DNA for the CDR3 is TGTGCCACGGGAGTCCCCGGGGCCAACGTCCTGACTTTC.

The rearrangement joins TRBV28 to TRBJ1-1, with D maybe TRBD1 (5 bases). The germline CDR1 and CDR2 sequences are MDHEN and SYDVKM. The CDR3 runs to 14 residues. Trimming left V 7 bases short and J 1 base short, with 13 bases between. Here the CDR3 reads CASIRGGRNTEAFF. Here the CDR3 DNA reads TGTGCCAGCATTAGGGGCGGTAGGAACACTGAAGCTTTCTTT.

CDR3 DNA: TGCGCCAGCAGGGAGAATGGTTCTGGAAACACCATATATTTT. Translation: CASRENGSGNTIYF. This chain joins TRBV23-1 and TRBJ1-3; D is unresolved. TRBV23-1 is classed as an ORF, of uncertain function. Trimming pared 6 bases from V and 1 base from J, leaving 10 bases between. CDR3 length: 14 residues.

The chain joins TRBV30 to TRBJ1-5; perhaps TRBD1 as D (6 bases). V was trimmed by 2 bases and J by 1 base, leaving 12 bases between them. Germline CDR1 GTSNPN, CDR2 SVGIG (reference sequence). CDR3 length: 15 residues. Here the CDR3 DNA reads TGTGCCTGGAGTACGGCAGGGGTGAGCAATCAGCCCCAGCATTTT. As protein: CAWSTAGVSNQPQHF.

In this sample, this clone turned up once. The V and J genes are TRBV28 and TRBJ2-1; no clear D gene. This CDR3 is built from 12 residues. Germline lookup yields CDR1 MDHEN and CDR2 SYDVKM. The ends were cut back, 3 bases at V and 10 bases at J, with 10 bases in the middle. The CDR3, as DNA: TGTGCCAGCAGTTTCCCAATTGGGGAGCAGTTCTTC. This sequence encodes CASSFPIGEQFF.

This clone has a single count. The rearrangement joins TRBV7-2 to TRBJ2-3, with 7 bases aligning to TRBD2. CDR1 and CDR2 from the germline V gene are SGHTA and FQGNSA. The CDR3 consists of 15 residues. The ends lost 4 bases at V and 4 bases at J; junction bases unmatched: 8. The CDR3 DNA follows: TGTGCCAGCAGCTACCGACTAGCAGACTCAGATACGCAGTATTTT. This sequence encodes CASSYRLADSDTQYF.

The J gene is TRBJ1-1, the V gene TRBV10-3; possible D gene TRBD1, 6 bases. The CDR3 is made up of 14 amino acids. Trimming stripped 6 bases from V and 4 bases from J, with 15 bases between. CDR1 is ENHRY, CDR2 SYGVKD, per germline. CDR3 DNA: TGTGCCATCAGGGGCCGGCAGGGGACCACTGAAGCTTTCTTT. Encoded protein: CAIRGRQGTTEAFF.

This clone was seen once. J is TRBJ2-7 and V is TRBV4-2; D is perhaps TRBD1 (6 bases). This CDR3 spans 12 amino acids. Trimming stripped 0 bases from V and 6 bases from J, with 6 bases between. CDR1 LGHNA and CDR2 YNFKEQ come from the germline V gene. CDR3: CASSQEQGEQYF. In DNA, the CDR3 is TGTGCCAGCAGCCAAGAACAGGGCGAGCAGTACTTC.

This clone was observed a few times. The CDR3 coding sequence is TGCGCCAGCATAGGGGGGAACAATGAGCAGTTCTTC. This sequence encodes CASIGGNNEQFF. The rearrangement links TRBV5-1 to TRBJ2-1; D possibly uses TRBD1 or TRBD2 (6 bases each). This CDR3 is built from 12 residues. V lost 6 bases and J lost 5, with 9 bases in between. Germline assignment: CDR1 SGHRS and CDR2 YFSETQ.

The chain links TRBV5-1 to TRBJ2-1, with D maybe TRBD2 (7 bases). The CDR3 runs to 16 residues. CDR1 and CDR2 from the germline V gene are SGHRS and YFSETQ. With 9 bases removed from V and 1 base from J, the gap between germline ends came to 20 bases. The CDR3 reads CATTPGGRGSYNEQFF. The CDR3, as DNA: TGCGCCACCACACCCGGGGGGCGGGGGTCCTACAATGAGCAGTTCTTC.

The rearrangement uses TRBV19 and TRBJ2-4; a possible D gene is TRBD2 (6 bases). Trimming left V 5 bases short and J 6 bases short, with 17 bases between. The CDR3 length is 15 residues. The V gene's germline CDR1 is LNHDA and CDR2 SQIVND (reference sequence). CDR3 amino acids: CASSRAGTVINIQYF. CDR3 nucleotides: TGTGCCAGTAGTCGAGCAGGGACTGTGATAAACATTCAGTACTTC.

The chain employs TRBV5-1 and TRBJ2-7; D may be TRBD1 (5 bases). Germline-derived CDR1 and CDR2 are SGHRS and YFSETQ. Trimming took off 1 base at V and 5 bases at J, with 10 bases between the two ends. The CDR3 covers 13 residues. As DNA, the CDR3 is TGCGCCAGCAGCTTGCTGGGGCTGGACGAGCAGTACTTC. It is translated as CASSLLGLDEQYF.

V usage is TRBV2 and J usage is TRBJ1-4, with 8 nucleotides matching TRBD1. Looked up from germline, CDR1 is SNHLY and CDR2 is FYNNEI. The CDR3 has 17 residues. J lost 5 bases, V lost 7 bases, and 15 bases had no gene match. The CDR3 nucleotides read TGTGCCAGCAAAGAGGTAGCAGGGGGCTGGAGGAATGAAAAACTGTTTTTT. This sequence encodes CASKEVAGGWRNEKLFF.

The chain is built from TRBV28 and TRBJ2-7; D uncertain. The germline gives CDR1 MDHEN, CDR2 SYDVKM. Trimming stripped 0 bases from V and 0 bases from J, with 9 bases between. This CDR3 region has 15 residues. CDR3 DNA sequence: TGTGCCAGCAGTTTATGGGGGTACCCCTCCTACGAGCAGTACTTC. It encodes CASSLWGYPSYEQYF. The full variable domain, rest sourced from reference TRBV28 and TRBJ2-7, is DVKVTQSSRYLVKRTGEKVFLECVQDMDHENMFWYRQDPGLGLRLIYFSYDVKMKEKGDIPEGYSVSREKKERFSLILESASTNQTSMYLCASSLWGYPSYEQYFGPGTRLTVT.